This record concerns one TCR beta chain sequence. The antigen remains unidentified. This specimen comes from a study of T cell responses to AZD1222 COVID-19 vaccine. Clones were sequenced by immunoSEQ multiplex PCR, and TCRdb holds only the in-frame ones, with some missing. The sample has about 110,000 clones, about 90% seen once. Germline CDR1 reads SGHKS; CDR2 reads YYEKEE (reference sequence). V was shortened by 1 base and J by 7 bases, with 20 bases between the two germline ends. The CDR3 loop spans 17 amino acids. The study's findings and limits: Repertoire sampling occurred only after the peak T cell response. Among the donors, most were white British and more were female, and clonal diversity was possibly underestimated.

This clonotype was sampled from an adult who received the AZD1222 COVID-19 vaccine. This sample comprised peripheral blood, obtained 28 days after the second AZD1222 dose. The chain has TRBV5-5 and TRBJ1-4; D perhaps matches TRBD1 (6 bases). CDR3 in amino acids: CASSLTPGGLSGEKLFF. The CDR3 nucleotides are TGTGCCAGCAGCTTGACCCCCGGGGGGCTTTCGGGTGAAAAACTGTTTTTT.